This T cell receptor (beta chain) comes out of a study of T cell responses to AZD1222 COVID-19 vaccine. This table comes from immunoSEQ multiplex PCR, and its TCRdb copy is limited to in-frame clones, with some not included. This sample has 94,000 or so clones, with about nine tenths found just once. Whole-study findings and limits: The study identified only five to seven AZD1222 recipients as seropositive at baseline.

Comments on this clone: Its antigen is unidentified.

The V gene lost 11 bases and the J gene lost 6 bases, with 13 bases spanning the gap. The CDR3 extends over 12 amino acids. Germline CDR1 reads LGHDT; CDR2 reads YNNKEL (reference sequence). This receptor was taken from an adult in good health. The source material was peripheral blood, sampled on day 0 of AZD1222 vaccination. V and J are TRBV3-1 (or the pseudogene TRBV3-2) and TRBJ2-2; no clear D gene. CDR3 protein: CAVQLSAGELFF. The CDR3 DNA follows: TGTGCCGTACAACTCTCGGCCGGGGAGCTGTTTTTT.